This T cell receptor (beta chain) came from a study of blood T cell repertoires in COVID-19. About the study: The samples span acute and convalescent COVID-19 from the United States, Italy and Spain.

The V and J ends lost 2 bases and 4 bases, in that order; junction bases with no gene match: 5. CDR3 length equals 15 residues. Germline V gives CDR1 SGDLS, CDR2 YYNGEE. Measured with immunoSEQ multiplex PCR; TCRdb has only the in-frame clones, and not every one. The data show roughly 42,000 clones, roughly 92% seen once. Seattle patients were enrolled during active infection and followed longitudinally. The gene calls are TRBV9 and TRBJ2-1, with 8 positions matching TRBD2. Sequenced input: peripheral blood. The origin of this receptor is a man aged 45-65 years with COVID-19, enrolled during active disease. The CDR3 DNA sequence: TGTGCCAGCAGCGTCCAGCGGGAGCAGTACAATGAGCAGTTCTTC. The encoded protein is CASSVQREQYNEQFF.